These T cell receptor beta chains were read from a single sample in a study of blood T cells in healthy people across ages. TCRdb recomputed calls from the 5' RACE reads with MiXCR, one row per CDR3 protein. The profile shows 550,000 to 750,000 distinct CDR3 sequences, around 21% of them singletons. Sequencing used blood. These receptors were collected from an older man in good health. The CDR3 runs from the conserved cysteine through the conserved F or W. Each record gives: J gene, D gene, clone size, V gene, CDR3 protein, CDR3 DNA. A D gene is named only where the DNA matches it firmly. Some rows mark clone size as missing; the rest say once, few, many or name a class of expanded clone.

>TRBJ2-3|-|-|TRBV5-1
CASSWAFTLATDTQYF
TGCGCCAGCAGCTGGGCTTTCACTTTGGCCACAGATACGCAGTATTTT
>TRBJ1-2|TRBD1|few|TRBV3-1
CASTRRGQTGKGGYTF
TGTGCCAGCACTCGACGGGGCCAGACAGGGAAAGGTGGTTACACCTTC
>TRBJ2-2|-|many|TRBV7-9
CASSFNMEWAGELFF
TGTGCCAGCAGCTTTAATATGGAATGGGCCGGGGAGCTGTTTTTT
>TRBJ2-7|TRBD1|-|TRBV27
CASSLSRDRGFYEQYF
TGTGCCAGCAGTTTATCTAGGGACAGGGGATTTTACGAGCAGTACTTC
>TRBJ1-5|-|few|TRBV2
CASSEIGGLPNDQPQHF
TGTGCCAGCAGTGAGATCGGAGGACTTCCCAATGATCAGCCCCAGCATTTT
>TRBJ2-1|TRBD2|few|TRBV20-1
CSARPPSGRRSYNEQFF
TGCAGTGCTAGACCCCCAAGCGGGAGACGTTCCTACAATGAGCAGTTCTTC
>TRBJ1-2|-|-|TRBV7-2
CASSARAGDGYTF
TGTGCCAGCAGCGCCCGGGCTGGAGATGGCTACACCTTC
>TRBJ2-5|TRBD1|-|TRBV12-3/TRBV12-4
CASSGDRGGETQYF
TGTGCCAGCAGTGGGGACAGGGGGGGCGAGACCCAGTACTTC
>TRBJ1-1|-|-|TRBV6-5
CAGKSRGLNTEAFF
TGTGCCGGCAAGAGCAGGGGACTGAACACTGAAGCTTTCTTT
>TRBJ1-2|-|few|TRBV6-5
CASSERGVGGCTF
TGTGCCAGCAGTGAGAGGGGGGTAGGTGGCTGCACCTTC
>TRBJ1-4|-|-|TRBV28
CASSSLQPKNEKLFF
TGTGCCAGCAGTTCCCTCCAGCCCAAGAATGAAAAACTGTTTTTT
>TRBJ2-4|-|few|TRBV5-4
CASSLGGDSKNIQYF
TGTGCCAGCAGCTTGGGTGGCGATTCCAAAAACATTCAGTACTTC
>TRBJ2-7|-|many|TRBV14
CASSQVGNGLYEQYF
TGTGCCAGCAGCCAAGTAGGAAACGGGCTCTACGAGCAGTACTTC
>TRBJ2-1|-|once|TRBV3-1
CASSQAGADLAYNEQFF
TGTGCCAGCAGCCAAGCGGGCGCGGACTTAGCCTACAATGAGCAGTTCTTC
>TRBJ1-3|TRBD1|-|TRBV20-1
CSARAAGTGGNTIYF
TGCAGTGCTAGAGCCGCCGGGACAGGCGGAAACACCATATATTTT
>TRBJ1-4|-|few|TRBV30
CAWSVIGYEKLFF
TGTGCCTGGAGTGTAATCGGGTATGAAAAACTGTTTTTT
>TRBJ1-4|-|-|TRBV7-6
CASSLRVLDEKLFF
TGTGCCAGCAGCCTCAGGGTCCTTGATGAAAAACTGTTTTTT
>TRBJ2-1|TRBD2|-|TRBV2
CASTGRYNEQFF
TGTGCCAGCACCGGGAGGTACAATGAGCAGTTCTTC
>TRBJ2-3|-|-|TRBV29-1
CSVKDGGGAPDTQYF
TGCAGCGTTAAGGACGGTGGGGGGGCCCCAGATACGCAGTATTTT
>TRBJ2-1|-|few|TRBV19
CASSTLVGDNEQFF
TGTGCCAGTAGTACCTTGGTGGGGGACAATGAGCAGTTCTTC
>TRBJ2-5|-|few|TRBV29-1
CSVEAGLGETQYF
TGCAGCGTCGAAGCCGGGTTGGGAGAGACCCAGTACTTC
>TRBJ2-5|-|many|TRBV12-3/TRBV12-4
CASSLRGETQYF
TGTGCCAGCAGTCTCAGGGGAGAGACCCAGTACTTC
>TRBJ2-3|-|few|TRBV2
CASSDTALTDTQYF
TGTGCCAGCAGTGACACGGCTCTCACAGATACGCAGTATTTT
>TRBJ1-2|TRBD1|-|TRBV5-1
CASSLRGNGANYGYTF
TGCGCCAGCAGCCTCAGGGGGAATGGGGCTAACTATGGCTACACCTTC
>TRBJ2-2|-|few|TRBV6-5
CASRRTPGPGELFF
TGTGCCAGCAGGCGGACACCCGGCCCCGGGGAGCTGTTTTTT
>TRBJ2-1|TRBD2|-|TRBV29-1
CSVSELAGRNEQFF
TGCAGCGTTTCCGAACTAGCGGGACGCAATGAGCAGTTCTTC
>TRBJ2-2|-|-|TRBV28
CASQETNTGELFF
TGTGCCAGTCAGGAAACGAACACCGGGGAGCTGTTTTTT
>TRBJ2-7|TRBD1|-|TRBV5-1
CASSSSPGQNYEQYF
TGCGCCAGCAGCTCGTCACCGGGACAGAACTACGAGCAGTACTTC
>TRBJ1-1|TRBD1|many|TRBV28
CATTPTKTGVGTEAFF
TGTGCCACGACTCCAACTAAGACAGGGGTGGGCACTGAAGCTTTCTTT
>TRBJ2-5|-|-|TRBV7-6
CASSFRSSRETQYF
TGTGCCAGCAGCTTCAGAAGTTCGCGGGAGACCCAGTACTTC
>TRBJ2-3|-|-|TRBV7-2
CASSPSSGGTQYF
TGTGCCAGCAGCCCCAGTAGCGGTGGTACGCAGTATTTT
>TRBJ2-3|TRBD1|few|TRBV6-6
CASSSVGQSTDTQYF
TGTGCCAGCAGTTCCGTGGGACAGAGCACAGATACGCAGTATTTT
>TRBJ2-5|-|few|TRBV20-1
CSAPDGYLAGTQYF
TGCAGTGCACCGGACGGATACCTGGCCGGGACCCAGTACTTC